This is a list of T cell receptor beta chains from one sample in a study of blood T cell repertoires in COVID-19. Assay used: immunoSEQ multiplex PCR; TCRdb lists only in-frame clones, some missing. The sample gives 360,000 or so clones, about nine tenths of which show up once; 1% is in the top ten. Sample: PBMCs or T cells enriched from blood (not recorded which). These receptors all stem from a woman aged 30 to 39 who had been exposed to COVID-19. CDR3s include the opening cysteine and the closing phenylalanine or tryptophan. The order of the fields is D gene, clone size, J gene, V gene, CDR3 DNA, CDR3 protein. The D gene is left open where the match is weak. Clone size is not always given. Where it is, it says once, few, many or a class for expanded clones.

>NA|NA|TRBJ1-2|TRBV25-1
TGTGCCAGCAGTGAGTTCAACAGGGAGTTGGATGGCTACACCTTC
CASSEFNRELDGYTF
>NA|NA|TRBJ2-7|TRBV19
TGTGCCAGTAGCATACAGGTAGCCTACGAGCAGTACTTC
CASSIQVAYEQYF
>TRBD1|few|TRBJ1-5|TRBV10-1
TGCGCCAGCAGCCGGGACAGGGGACAGCCCCAGCATTTT
CASSRDRGQPQHF
>NA|NA|TRBJ2-3|TRBV20-1
TGCAGTGCTAGGACCGGGATAACGCAGTATTTT
CSARTGITQYF
>NA|NA|TRBJ2-3|TRBV5-1
TGCGCCAGCAGCCCTGGGACTTACCAAGATACGCAGTATTTT
CASSPGTYQDTQYF
>NA|NA|TRBJ1-1|TRBV18
TGTGCCAGCTCACCCCTCCGGGAGAGGGAAATGCGGAACACTGAAGCTTTCTTT
CASSPLREREMRNTEAFF
>TRBD2|NA|TRBJ2-1|TRBV20-1
TGCAGTGCTTCGGGACTAGAGGAGCAGTTCTTC
CSASGLEEQFF
>TRBD1|NA|TRBJ2-1|TRBV18
TGTGCCAGCTCATCAGGGGGCTTATCTCATGAGCAGTTCTTC
CASSSGGLSHEQFF
>TRBD1|NA|TRBJ1-2|TRBV2
TGTGCCAGCAGTTTTTCCCGGACAGGAGGAAGAGATGGCTACACCTTC
CASSFSRTGGRDGYTF
>TRBD1|NA|TRBJ1-4|TRBV3-1/TRBV3-2
TGTGCCAGCGCGCCGGGACAGGGGACCTTTGGGGGGGAAAAACTGTTTTTT
CASAPGQGTFGGEKLFF
>TRBD1|NA|TRBJ1-2|TRBV6-5
TGTGCCAGCAGCGATAACAGGGGGTATGACTATGGCTACACCTTC
CASSDNRGYDYGYTF
>NA|NA|TRBJ1-5|TRBV28
TGTGCCAGCAGTATCCCGGGACATAATCAGCCCCAGCATTTT
CASSIPGHNQPQHF
>NA|few|TRBJ1-5|TRBV11-2
TGTGCCAGCAGCTTAGGTTACTCTCAGCCCCAGCATTTT
CASSLGYSQPQHF
>NA|NA|TRBJ2-5|TRBV11-2
TGTGCCAGCAGCCCGGAGTGGGGGCGCCAAGAGACCCAGTACTTC
CASSPEWGRQETQYF
>TRBD2|NA|TRBJ2-1|TRBV19
TGTGCCAGTAGCATCTTGAGCGGGAGTTTACCCTACAATGAGCAGTTCTTC
CASSILSGSLPYNEQFF
>NA|NA|TRBJ1-2|TRBV24-1
TGTGCCACCAGTGACCCATTCACAGGAAACTATGGCTACACCTTC
CATSDPFTGNYGYTF
>TRBD1|once|TRBJ1-4|TRBV3-1/TRBV3-2
TGTGCCAGCAGCCAGGGGGGACAGGGAGGAGTAAAACTGTTTTTT
CASSQGGQGGVKLFF
>NA|NA|TRBJ2-7|TRBV9
TGTGCCAGCAGCTCTAACCCTAAATCTACTTCCTACGAGCAGTACTTC
CASSSNPKSTSYEQYF
>TRBD2|NA|TRBJ2-7|TRBV6-5
TGTGCCAGCAGTTCTAGCGGGAGTGGAGAGCAGTACTTC
CASSSSGSGEQYF
>TRBD1|NA|TRBJ1-2|TRBV9
TGTGCCAGCAGCGTAAGTCCGTCCGGGACAGGCGGCGGCTACACCTTC
CASSVSPSGTGGGYTF
>TRBD2|NA|TRBJ2-1|TRBV9
TGTGCCAGCAGCGCCCCCGGACTAGCGGGTTACAATGAGCAGTTCTTC
CASSAPGLAGYNEQFF
>NA|NA|TRBJ2-3|TRBV5-1
TGCGCCAGCAGCGGCGACCTAGCTGTGGGCACAGATACGCAGTATTTT
CASSGDLAVGTDTQYF
>TRBD1|NA|TRBJ1-4|TRBV18
TGTGCCAGCTCACCGACAGGGACGGATGAAAAACTGTTTTTT
CASSPTGTDEKLFF
>TRBD2|NA|TRBJ2-1|TRBV7-3
TGTGCCAGCAGCTCCCACCTAGCGGCCTCCTACAATGAGCAGTTCTTC
CASSSHLAASYNEQFF